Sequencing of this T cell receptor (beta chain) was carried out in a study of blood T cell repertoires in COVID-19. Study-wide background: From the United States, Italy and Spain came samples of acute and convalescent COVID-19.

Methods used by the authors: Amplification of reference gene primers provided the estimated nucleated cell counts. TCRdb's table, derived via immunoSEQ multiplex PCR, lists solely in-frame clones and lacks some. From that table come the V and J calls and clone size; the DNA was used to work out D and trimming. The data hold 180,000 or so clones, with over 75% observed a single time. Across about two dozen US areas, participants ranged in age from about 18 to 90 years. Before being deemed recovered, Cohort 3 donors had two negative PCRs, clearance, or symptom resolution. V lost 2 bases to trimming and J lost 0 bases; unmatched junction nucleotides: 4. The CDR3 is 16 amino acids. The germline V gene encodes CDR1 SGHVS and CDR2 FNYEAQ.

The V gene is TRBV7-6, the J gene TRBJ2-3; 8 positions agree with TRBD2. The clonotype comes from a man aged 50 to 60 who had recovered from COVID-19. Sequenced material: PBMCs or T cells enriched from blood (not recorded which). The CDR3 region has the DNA TGTGCCAGCAGCTTATTTAGCGGGGCTAGCACAGATACGCAGTATTTT. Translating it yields CASSLFSGASTDTQYF.